A selection of T cell receptor beta chains follows, all from one sample in a study of identical twins. Using its own MiXCR run on the 5' RACE reads, TCRdb lists one record per CDR3 protein. Here the sample spans 600,000 to 850,000 distinct CDR3 sequences, 18% being singletons. The same data also went into a second study, on T cells expressing NK-cell markers.

Sequences were obtained from PBMCs. The receptors stem from a woman aged 18-29 years in good health. Both conserved end residues are part of each CDR3. The order of the fields is CDR3 protein, CDR3 DNA, clone size, D gene, V gene, J gene, CDR3 length. A D gene is named only where the DNA matches it firmly. Not every row has a clone size; where given, it reads once, few, many or a size class.

CDR3 protein: CASSVEGGPNTEAFF
CDR3 DNA: TGTGCCAGCAGCGTAGAGGGGGGACCGAACACTGAAGCTTTCTTT
clone size: NA
D gene: NA
V gene: TRBV9
J gene: TRBJ1-1
CDR3 length: 15

CDR3 protein: CASREGAWTEAFF
CDR3 DNA: TGTGCCAGCAGAGAGGGGGCTTGGACTGAAGCTTTCTTT
clone size: many
D gene: TRBD1
V gene: TRBV12-3/TRBV12-4
J gene: TRBJ1-1
CDR3 length: 13

CDR3 protein: CASGLAATGELFF
CDR3 DNA: TGTGCTAGTGGGCTAGCGGCTACCGGGGAGCTGTTTTTT
clone size: NA
D gene: TRBD2
V gene: TRBV12-5
J gene: TRBJ2-2
CDR3 length: 13

CDR3 protein: CASSPGGLAVFNEQFF
CDR3 DNA: TGTGCCAGCAGCCCTGGTGGATTGGCCGTTTTCAATGAGCAGTTCTTC
clone size: few
D gene: NA
V gene: TRBV9
J gene: TRBJ2-1
CDR3 length: 16

CDR3 protein: CASSLVPSKETQYF
CDR3 DNA: TGTGCCAGCAGCTTAGTTCCCAGTAAAGAGACCCAGTACTTC
clone size: NA
D gene: NA
V gene: TRBV13
J gene: TRBJ2-5
CDR3 length: 14

CDR3 protein: CASSHEGSVGEAFF
CDR3 DNA: TGTGCCAGCAGCCACGAGGGAAGTGTAGGTGAAGCTTTCTTT
clone size: NA
D gene: NA
V gene: TRBV7-6
J gene: TRBJ1-1
CDR3 length: 14

CDR3 protein: CASSFGGSGELFF
CDR3 DNA: TGCGCCAGCAGCTTCGGGGGATCCGGGGAGCTGTTTTTT
clone size: few
D gene: NA
V gene: TRBV5-1
J gene: TRBJ2-2
CDR3 length: 13

CDR3 protein: CASSLKAMTSGVLGELFF
CDR3 DNA: TGTGCCAGCAGCTTAAAGGCTATGACTAGCGGGGTTCTCGGGGAGCTGTTTTTT
clone size: few
D gene: TRBD2
V gene: TRBV11-1
J gene: TRBJ2-2
CDR3 length: 18

CDR3 protein: CASSYSKGGLAEYNEQFF
CDR3 DNA: TGTGCCAGCAGTTACTCGAAGGGGGGACTAGCGGAATACAATGAGCAGTTCTTC
clone size: few
D gene: TRBD2
V gene: TRBV6-5
J gene: TRBJ2-1
CDR3 length: 18

CDR3 protein: CASSLGHQETQYF
CDR3 DNA: TGTGCCAGCAGCTTAGGCCACCAAGAGACCCAGTACTTC
clone size: many
D gene: NA
V gene: TRBV11-3
J gene: TRBJ2-5
CDR3 length: 13

CDR3 protein: CSARQGADAYEQYF
CDR3 DNA: TGCAGTGCTAGACAGGGGGCGGATGCCTACGAGCAGTACTTC
clone size: few
D gene: TRBD1
V gene: TRBV20-1
J gene: TRBJ2-7
CDR3 length: 14

CDR3 protein: CASSSSPKRGQETQYF
CDR3 DNA: TGTGCCAGCAGCTCCTCCCCAAAGAGGGGCCAAGAGACCCAGTACTTC
clone size: NA
D gene: NA
V gene: TRBV11-2
J gene: TRBJ2-5
CDR3 length: 16

CDR3 protein: CAISEPTSYEQYF
CDR3 DNA: TGTGCCATCAGTGAGCCGACCTCCTACGAGCAGTACTTC
clone size: few
D gene: NA
V gene: TRBV10-3
J gene: TRBJ2-7
CDR3 length: 13

CDR3 protein: CASSQAGGRESEQFF
CDR3 DNA: TGTGCCAGCAGCCAAGCCGGAGGGCGGGAGAGTGAGCAGTTCTTC
clone size: NA
D gene: TRBD2
V gene: TRBV13
J gene: TRBJ2-1
CDR3 length: 15

CDR3 protein: CASSFRQIRTEAFF
CDR3 DNA: TGTGCCAGCAGTTTTAGACAGATTCGGACTGAAGCTTTCTTT
clone size: many
D gene: NA
V gene: TRBV12-3/TRBV12-4
J gene: TRBJ1-1
CDR3 length: 14

CDR3 protein: CASSYPGLAGDGSYEQYF
CDR3 DNA: TGTGCCAGCAGTTATCCGGGACTAGCGGGGGACGGTTCCTACGAGCAGTACTTC
clone size: many
D gene: TRBD2
V gene: TRBV5-5
J gene: TRBJ2-7
CDR3 length: 18

CDR3 protein: CASSAPGEYGYTF
CDR3 DNA: TGTGCCAGCAGCGCCCCAGGGGAATATGGCTACACCTTC
clone size: NA
D gene: NA
V gene: TRBV9
J gene: TRBJ1-2
CDR3 length: 13

CDR3 protein: CASTAATQNYGYTF
CDR3 DNA: TGTGCCAGCACCGCTGCGACGCAAAACTATGGCTACACCTTC
clone size: few
D gene: NA
V gene: TRBV7-9
J gene: TRBJ1-2
CDR3 length: 14

CDR3 protein: CASSYRGTPAETQYF
CDR3 DNA: TGTGCCAGCAGTTACCGGGGGACCCCCGCTGAGACCCAGTACTTC
clone size: NA
D gene: NA
V gene: TRBV6-5
J gene: TRBJ2-5
CDR3 length: 15

CDR3 protein: CSAQAGAEGGREQYF
CDR3 DNA: TGCAGTGCTCAGGCGGGTGCAGAGGGGGGACGAGAGCAGTACTTC
clone size: NA
D gene: NA
V gene: TRBV20-1
J gene: TRBJ2-7
CDR3 length: 15

CDR3 protein: CASSLVPGLAPYEQYF
CDR3 DNA: TGTGCCAGCAGCTTGGTGCCGGGACTAGCGCCCTACGAGCAGTACTTC
clone size: few
D gene: TRBD2
V gene: TRBV5-5
J gene: TRBJ2-7
CDR3 length: 16

CDR3 protein: CSARESGRSTDTQYF
CDR3 DNA: TGCAGTGCTAGGGAGAGCGGGAGGAGCACAGATACGCAGTATTTT
clone size: NA
D gene: TRBD2
V gene: TRBV20-1
J gene: TRBJ2-3
CDR3 length: 15

CDR3 protein: CASSPLDRGQTGNTIYF
CDR3 DNA: TGTGCCAGCAGTCCCCTGGACAGGGGGCAAACTGGAAACACCATATATTTT
clone size: NA
D gene: TRBD1
V gene: TRBV12-3/TRBV12-4
J gene: TRBJ1-3
CDR3 length: 17

CDR3 protein: CASSQPGTSVNTGELFF
CDR3 DNA: TGTGCCAGCAGCCAACCCGGGACTAGCGTGAACACCGGGGAGCTGTTTTTT
clone size: NA
D gene: TRBD2
V gene: TRBV6-1
J gene: TRBJ2-2
CDR3 length: 17

CDR3 protein: CAIKEQINTEAFF
CDR3 DNA: TGTGCCATCAAAGAACAAATAAACACTGAAGCTTTCTTT
clone size: NA
D gene: NA
V gene: TRBV10-3
J gene: TRBJ1-1
CDR3 length: 13

CDR3 protein: CASGGQGALGAFF
CDR3 DNA: TGTGCCAGCGGAGGACAGGGGGCGTTGGGAGCTTTCTTT
clone size: NA
D gene: TRBD1
V gene: TRBV25-1
J gene: TRBJ1-1
CDR3 length: 13

CDR3 protein: CASSPSRAYGYTF
CDR3 DNA: TGTGCCAGCAGTCCCTCTAGAGCCTATGGCTACACCTTC
clone size: NA
D gene: NA
V gene: TRBV12-3/TRBV12-4
J gene: TRBJ1-2
CDR3 length: 13

CDR3 protein: CAIGQGSDNEQFF
CDR3 DNA: TGTGCCATCGGACAGGGTTCGGACAATGAGCAGTTCTTC
clone size: few
D gene: TRBD1
V gene: TRBV10-3
J gene: TRBJ2-1
CDR3 length: 13

CDR3 protein: CASSYMEGQGGYTF
CDR3 DNA: TGTGCCAGCAGTTACATGGAGGGGCAAGGTGGCTACACCTTC
clone size: NA
D gene: NA
V gene: TRBV6-5
J gene: TRBJ1-2
CDR3 length: 14

CDR3 protein: CASSQRVNEQFF
CDR3 DNA: TGCGCCAGCAGCCAACGGGTAAATGAGCAGTTCTTC
clone size: few
D gene: NA
V gene: TRBV4-1
J gene: TRBJ2-1
CDR3 length: 12

CDR3 protein: CASSGRQAQGGQETQYF
CDR3 DNA: TGTGCCAGCAGCGGCAGACAGGCCCAAGGGGGTCAAGAGACCCAGTACTTC
clone size: NA
D gene: NA
V gene: TRBV7-8
J gene: TRBJ2-5
CDR3 length: 17

CDR3 protein: CASSSGPGLSYEQYF
CDR3 DNA: TGTGCCAGCAGCTCCGGCCCGGGACTGAGCTACGAGCAGTACTTC
clone size: NA
D gene: NA
V gene: TRBV7-8
J gene: TRBJ2-7
CDR3 length: 15

CDR3 protein: CSARGAKNTGELFF
CDR3 DNA: TGCAGCGCTAGGGGCGCAAAGAACACCGGGGAGCTGTTTTTT
clone size: few
D gene: NA
V gene: TRBV29-1
J gene: TRBJ2-2
CDR3 length: 14

CDR3 protein: CASRGGREQYF
CDR3 DNA: TGTGCCAGCAGAGGCGGGAGGGAGCAGTACTTC
clone size: NA
D gene: TRBD2
V gene: TRBV12-3/TRBV12-4
J gene: TRBJ2-7
CDR3 length: 11

CDR3 protein: CASSPDRAWMNTEAFF
CDR3 DNA: TGTGCCAGCAGTCCCGACAGGGCGTGGATGAACACTGAAGCTTTCTTT
clone size: NA
D gene: TRBD1
V gene: TRBV12-3/TRBV12-4
J gene: TRBJ1-1
CDR3 length: 16

CDR3 protein: CASSIGNHDYEQYF
CDR3 DNA: TGTGCCAGCAGCATCGGGAACCATGACTACGAGCAGTACTTC
clone size: few
D gene: NA
V gene: TRBV11-2
J gene: TRBJ2-7
CDR3 length: 14

CDR3 protein: CASSFMSTQETQYF
CDR3 DNA: TGTGCCAGCAGTTTTATGTCTACCCAAGAGACCCAGTACTTC
clone size: few
D gene: NA
V gene: TRBV12-3/TRBV12-4
J gene: TRBJ2-5
CDR3 length: 14

CDR3 protein: CASSVGGTANTGELFF
CDR3 DNA: TGTGCCAGCAGCGTAGGGGGGACAGCTAACACCGGGGAGCTGTTTTTT
clone size: few
D gene: TRBD1
V gene: TRBV9
J gene: TRBJ2-2
CDR3 length: 16

CDR3 protein: CASSPSSGQLAGGDTGELFF
CDR3 DNA: TGTGCCAGCAGTCCCTCATCGGGACAGTTAGCGGGAGGGGACACCGGGGAGCTGTTTTTT
clone size: NA
D gene: TRBD2
V gene: TRBV12-3/TRBV12-4
J gene: TRBJ2-2
CDR3 length: 20

CDR3 protein: CASSSRTSWTDTQYF
CDR3 DNA: TGTGCCAGCAGTTCGCGGACTAGCTGGACAGATACGCAGTATTTT
clone size: NA
D gene: TRBD2
V gene: TRBV12-3/TRBV12-4
J gene: TRBJ2-3
CDR3 length: 15

CDR3 protein: CASSLEQGPTQYF
CDR3 DNA: TGTGCCAGCAGCCTAGAACAGGGGCCTACGCAGTATTTT
clone size: NA
D gene: TRBD1
V gene: TRBV7-9
J gene: TRBJ2-3
CDR3 length: 13

CDR3 protein: CATSDLGQGTYEQYF
CDR3 DNA: TGTGCCACCAGTGATTTAGGACAGGGGACTTACGAGCAGTACTTC
clone size: few
D gene: TRBD1
V gene: TRBV24-1
J gene: TRBJ2-7
CDR3 length: 15

CDR3 protein: CAISEFPAGVQETQYF
CDR3 DNA: TGTGCCATCAGTGAGTTCCCAGCGGGGGTGCAAGAGACCCAGTACTTC
clone size: NA
D gene: TRBD2
V gene: TRBV10-3
J gene: TRBJ2-5
CDR3 length: 16

CDR3 protein: CASSGQGAEAFF
CDR3 DNA: TGTGCCAGCAGTGGACAGGGCGCTGAAGCTTTCTTT
clone size: few
D gene: TRBD1
V gene: TRBV12-3/TRBV12-4
J gene: TRBJ1-1
CDR3 length: 12

CDR3 protein: CASATPGQKAKNIQYF
CDR3 DNA: TGCGCCAGCGCGACCCCGGGACAGAAAGCCAAAAACATTCAGTACTTC
clone size: few
D gene: TRBD1
V gene: TRBV5-1
J gene: TRBJ2-4
CDR3 length: 16

CDR3 protein: CAAAPDTQYF
CDR3 DNA: TGTGCCGCAGCCCCAGATACGCAGTATTTT
clone size: NA
D gene: NA
V gene: TRBV7-9
J gene: TRBJ2-3
CDR3 length: 10

CDR3 protein: CASSEQESSYNEQFF
CDR3 DNA: TGTGCCAGCAGTGAACAGGAAAGCTCCTACAATGAGCAGTTCTTC
clone size: NA
D gene: NA
V gene: TRBV6-1
J gene: TRBJ2-1
CDR3 length: 15

CDR3 protein: CSARGGEQQYF
CDR3 DNA: TGCAGTGCTAGAGGTGGAGAGCAGCAGTACTTC
clone size: few
D gene: NA
V gene: TRBV20-1
J gene: TRBJ2-7
CDR3 length: 11

CDR3 protein: CASSLTPGAVVYF
CDR3 DNA: TGTGCCAGCAGCCTAACCCCGGGGGCAGTCGTATACTTC
clone size: few
D gene: NA
V gene: TRBV25-1
J gene: TRBJ2-7
CDR3 length: 13

CDR3 protein: CASRPRQGPLFNEQFF
CDR3 DNA: TGTGCCAGCAGACCCAGACAGGGCCCCCTTTTCAATGAGCAGTTCTTC
clone size: NA
D gene: TRBD1
V gene: TRBV7-9
J gene: TRBJ2-1
CDR3 length: 16

CDR3 protein: CASTLAEQGGFF
CDR3 DNA: TGTGCCAGCACCCTCGCCGAGCAGGGGGGATTCTTT
clone size: NA
D gene: TRBD1
V gene: TRBV7-9
J gene: TRBJ1-1
CDR3 length: 12

CDR3 protein: CSARVGSGRDSSYNEQFF
CDR3 DNA: TGCAGTGCTAGAGTGGGTAGCGGGAGGGACAGCTCCTACAATGAGCAGTTCTTC
clone size: few
D gene: TRBD2
V gene: TRBV20-1
J gene: TRBJ2-1
CDR3 length: 18

CDR3 protein: CAWRRGSAQFF
CDR3 DNA: TGTGCCTGGCGGAGGGGATCGGCGCAGTTCTTC
clone size: few
D gene: NA
V gene: TRBV30
J gene: TRBJ2-1
CDR3 length: 11

CDR3 protein: CATSRGTVSGELFF
CDR3 DNA: TGTGCCACCAGCAGAGGGACAGTTTCCGGGGAGCTGTTTTTT
clone size: NA
D gene: NA
V gene: TRBV15
J gene: TRBJ2-2
CDR3 length: 14

CDR3 protein: CASSLGQGTHQPQHF
CDR3 DNA: TGTGCCAGCAGCTTAGGGCAGGGGACCCATCAGCCCCAGCATTTT
clone size: NA
D gene: NA
V gene: TRBV7-8
J gene: TRBJ1-5
CDR3 length: 15

CDR3 protein: CASSQGTFYSTDTQYF
CDR3 DNA: TGCGCCAGCAGCCAGGGGACTTTTTATTCCACAGATACGCAGTATTTT
clone size: few
D gene: NA
V gene: TRBV4-1
J gene: TRBJ2-3
CDR3 length: 16

CDR3 protein: CASSQRLGEQYF
CDR3 DNA: TGCGCCAGCAGCCAAAGACTAGGCGAGCAGTACTTC
clone size: NA
D gene: NA
V gene: TRBV5-1
J gene: TRBJ2-7
CDR3 length: 12

CDR3 protein: CSASNDEQYF
CDR3 DNA: TGCAGTGCTTCGAACGACGAGCAGTACTTC
clone size: NA
D gene: NA
V gene: TRBV20-1
J gene: TRBJ2-7
CDR3 length: 10

CDR3 protein: CASSQGRGFDEQFF
CDR3 DNA: TGCGCCAGCAGCCAGGGGAGGGGATTCGATGAGCAGTTCTTC
clone size: few
D gene: TRBD2
V gene: TRBV4-3
J gene: TRBJ2-1
CDR3 length: 14

CDR3 protein: CASSSRQPPRGTNEKLFF
CDR3 DNA: TGTGCCAGCAGTTCAAGACAGCCCCCGAGAGGAACTAATGAAAAACTGTTTTTT
clone size: few
D gene: NA
V gene: TRBV27
J gene: TRBJ1-4
CDR3 length: 18